These T cell receptor beta chains were read from a single sample in a study of cytomegalovirus exposure and HLA in healthy donors. The protocol was immunoSEQ multiplex PCR, while the TCRdb copy is restricted to in-frame clones and leaves out a portion. The data show under 200,000 clones, approximately 81% seen once. Sample: PBMCs. These receptors were obtained from a man aged 25-45 years in good health and CMV-seronegative. Both conserved end residues are part of each CDR3. Each record gives: clone size, J gene, V gene, D gene, CDR3 DNA, CDR3 protein. A D gene is named only where the DNA matches it firmly. The size entry is marked missing in some rows and otherwise reads once, few, many or a size class.

abundance: NA
j_gene: TRBJ2-5
v_gene: TRBV29-1
d_gene: TRBD2
CDR3nt: TGCAGCGCTGGACATAGCGGGGGGGAGACCCAGTACTTC
CDR3aa: CSAGHSGGETQYF

abundance: NA
j_gene: TRBJ2-7
v_gene: TRBV4-3
d_gene: NA
CDR3nt: TGCGCCAGCAGCCACCTCCCTGTGGGAGGAGACGGTTACTACGAGCAGTACTTC
CDR3aa: CASSHLPVGGDGYYEQYF

abundance: NA
j_gene: TRBJ2-1
v_gene: TRBV11-3
d_gene: NA
CDR3nt: TGTGCCAGCAGCTTCAACTCCTACAATGAGCAGTTCTTC
CDR3aa: CASSFNSYNEQFF

abundance: NA
j_gene: TRBJ2-2
v_gene: TRBV27
d_gene: TRBD2
CDR3nt: TGTGCCAGCAGGGGACTAGCGGGAGCCGTTTCCCGGGAGCTGTTTTTT
CDR3aa: CASRGLAGAVSRELFF

abundance: many
j_gene: TRBJ2-6
v_gene: TRBV7-9
d_gene: NA
CDR3nt: TGTGCCAGCAGCCGTGCACAGGGTTCTGGGGCCAACGTCCTGACTTTC
CDR3aa: CASSRAQGSGANVLTF

abundance: NA
j_gene: TRBJ1-6
v_gene: TRBV2
d_gene: TRBD1
CDR3nt: TGTGCCAGCAGTGACCGGACAGGGCATTCACCCCTCCACTTT
CDR3aa: CASSDRTGHSPLHF

abundance: once
j_gene: TRBJ1-2
v_gene: TRBV7-7
d_gene: NA
CDR3nt: TGTGCTAGCAGCCAAACGGGGCGGGAGAGTAACTATGGCTACACCTTC
CDR3aa: CASSQTGRESNYGYTF

abundance: once
j_gene: TRBJ2-3
v_gene: TRBV9
d_gene: TRBD2
CDR3nt: TGTGCCAGCAGCCCCCGGGGGGGCACAGATACGCAGTATTTT
CDR3aa: CASSPRGGTDTQYF

abundance: NA
j_gene: TRBJ2-7
v_gene: TRBV11-3
d_gene: NA
CDR3nt: TGTGCCAGCAGCTTAGACGGGACTTCCTACGAGCAGTACTTC
CDR3aa: CASSLDGTSYEQYF

abundance: few
j_gene: TRBJ2-5
v_gene: TRBV11-2
d_gene: TRBD1
CDR3nt: TGTGCCAGCAGCTTAGGGACAGGGGATGTCTACTTC
CDR3aa: CASSLGTGDVYF

abundance: NA
j_gene: TRBJ1-2
v_gene: TRBV6-5
d_gene: NA
CDR3nt: TGTGCCAGCAGTTACAGGACAGAACTCACTAACTATGGCTACACCTTC
CDR3aa: CASSYRTELTNYGYTF

abundance: NA
j_gene: TRBJ2-5
v_gene: TRBV7-2
d_gene: NA
CDR3nt: TGTGCCAGCAGCTTAGCCCTCACAATTCAAGAGACCCAGTACTTC
CDR3aa: CASSLALTIQETQYF

abundance: NA
j_gene: TRBJ2-7
v_gene: TRBV2
d_gene: TRBD2
CDR3nt: TGTGCCAGCTCCCTAGCGGGAGTCTACGAGCAGTACTTC
CDR3aa: CASSLAGVYEQYF

abundance: NA
j_gene: TRBJ1-2
v_gene: TRBV29-1
d_gene: NA
CDR3nt: TGCAGCGTTTTGGATGGGGGGAATGGCTACACCTTC
CDR3aa: CSVLDGGNGYTF

abundance: NA
j_gene: TRBJ2-1
v_gene: TRBV30
d_gene: NA
CDR3nt: TGTGCCTGGAGCACAGGGATGGACAATGAGCAGTTCTTC
CDR3aa: CAWSTGMDNEQFF

abundance: NA
j_gene: TRBJ1-6
v_gene: TRBV7-6
d_gene: TRBD1
CDR3nt: TGTGCCAGCAGCATCCACAGGGGACGTGATTCACCCCTCCACTTT
CDR3aa: CASSIHRGRDSPLHF

abundance: NA
j_gene: TRBJ2-1
v_gene: TRBV11-1
d_gene: TRBD2
CDR3nt: TGTGCCAGCAGCTTATTAATAGGGACTAGCGGCAATGAGCAGTTCTTC
CDR3aa: CASSLLIGTSGNEQFF

abundance: once
j_gene: TRBJ1-2
v_gene: TRBV5-5
d_gene: NA
CDR3nt: TGTGCCAGCAGACGTGATCAGGGTGCCTATGGCTACACCTTC
CDR3aa: CASRRDQGAYGYTF

abundance: few
j_gene: TRBJ2-1
v_gene: TRBV5-6
d_gene: TRBD2
CDR3nt: TGTGCCAGCAGAATGGATAGCGGGAGGTTCTACAATGAGCAGTTCTTC
CDR3aa: CASRMDSGRFYNEQFF